A selection of T cell receptor beta chains follows, all from one sample in a study of blood T cell repertoires in COVID-19. Data came from immunoSEQ multiplex PCR; TCRdb stores just in-frame clones and leaves some out. The sample lists 200,000 to 300,000 clones; 84% were seen once. The sequenced material came from peripheral blood. The receptors come from a man aged 60-69 years with acute or convalescent COVID-19. CDR3s include the opening cysteine and the closing phenylalanine or tryptophan. D genes are given only for firm matches. Not every row has a clone size; where given, it reads once, few, many or a size class.

cdr3_length | j_call | v_call | d_call | clone_size | cdr3_aa | cdr3_nt
17 | TRBJ1-5 | TRBV10-3 | TRBD1 | NA | CAISERGRGLSNQPQHF | TGTGCCATCAGTGAGAGGGGCAGGGGGCTTAGCAATCAGCCCCAGCATTTT
11 | TRBJ1-4 | TRBV6-6 | NA | NA | CASSLSEKLFF | TGTGCCAGCAGTCTTTCGGAAAAACTGTTTTTT
15 | TRBJ2-3 | TRBV9 | TRBD2 | NA | CASSPSGGVTDTQYF | TGTGCCAGCAGCCCTAGCGGGGGCGTCACAGATACGCAGTATTTT
15 | TRBJ2-7 | TRBV5-4 | TRBD2 | NA | CASSPRLAGVNEQYF | TGTGCCAGCAGCCCGAGACTAGCGGGGGTTAATGAGCAGTACTTC
14 | TRBJ2-5 | TRBV5-1 | TRBD1 | once | CASSSPGTEETQYF | TGCGCCAGCAGCTCCCCCGGGACAGAAGAGACCCAGTACTTC
13 | TRBJ1-2 | TRBV28 | NA | few | CASSPPQGRGYTF | TGTGCCAGCAGTCCCCCCCAGGGTAGAGGCTACACCTTC
15 | TRBJ2-2 | TRBV7-3 | TRBD2 | few | CASSLSGGAGGELFF | TGTGCCAGCAGCTTAAGCGGGGGAGCGGGCGGGGAGCTGTTTTTT
15 | TRBJ2-5 | TRBV6-2/TRBV6-3 | NA | NA | CASSYYRVGEETQYF | TGTGCCAGCAGTTATTACAGGGTAGGGGAAGAGACCCAGTACTTC
15 | TRBJ2-1 | TRBV7-9 | NA | NA | CASSPRAGMYNEQFF | TGTGCCAGCAGCCCAAGGGCAGGGATGTACAATGAGCAGTTCTTC
13 | TRBJ1-4 | TRBV6-5 | NA | NA | CASRTRQLEKLFF | TGTGCCAGCAGGACCAGGCAGTTGGAAAAACTGTTTTTT
14 | TRBJ2-5 | TRBV28 | NA | once | CASSLPGNEKTQYF | TGTGCCAGCAGTTTACCGGGAAACGAGAAGACCCAGTACTTC
14 | TRBJ2-1 | TRBV19 | TRBD2 | NA | CASSISGVHNEQFF | TGTGCCAGTAGTATTAGCGGGGTTCACAATGAGCAGTTCTTC
20 | TRBJ2-1 | TRBV5-4 | TRBD2 | NA | CASSRAGPSGRAPRYNEQFF | TGTGCCAGCAGCCGTGCGGGGCCTAGCGGGAGGGCCCCAAGATACAATGAGCAGTTCTTC
13 | TRBJ1-1 | TRBV1 | NA | NA | CTRDSRMNTEAFF | TGCACCAGGGACAGCAGAATGAACACTGAAGCTTTCTTT
15 | TRBJ1-2 | TRBV6-5 | TRBD1 | NA | CASRRTGDGTYGYTF | TGTGCCAGCAGGCGGACAGGCGACGGGACCTATGGCTACACCTTC
15 | TRBJ2-1 | TRBV7-2 | TRBD2 | NA | CASSPGGRGVNEQFF | TGTGCCAGCAGCCCCGGGGGGAGGGGAGTCAATGAGCAGTTCTTC
13 | TRBJ1-1 | TRBV5-5 | NA | NA | CASSWGGSAEAFF | TGTGCCAGCAGCTGGGGGGGAAGCGCTGAAGCTTTCTTT
14 | TRBJ2-7 | TRBV9 | NA | NA | CASSDGMSSYEQYF | TGTGCCAGCAGCGACGGGATGAGCTCCTACGAGCAGTACTTC
11 | TRBJ1-2 | TRBV12-2 | NA | NA | CASRLGAWRTF | TGTGCAAGTCGCTTAGGGGCCTGGAGGACCTTC
14 | TRBJ1-5 | TRBV9 | TRBD1 | NA | CASGGGDRAQPQHF | TGTGCCAGCGGAGGCGGGGACAGGGCACAGCCCCAGCATTTT
19 | TRBJ1-2 | TRBV5-1 | NA | few | CASSLAPGIRLWNSNGYTF | TGCGCCAGCAGCTTGGCCCCGGGGATAAGGCTGTGGAATTCTAATGGCTACACCTTC
15 | TRBJ2-7 | TRBV28 | NA | once | CASSSPGEGPYEQYF | TGTGCCAGCAGTTCCCCAGGAGAGGGCCCCTACGAGCAGTACTTC
14 | TRBJ1-1 | TRBV5-1 | TRBD1 | few | CASTEDRVNTEAFF | TGCGCCAGCACCGAGGACAGGGTGAACACTGAAGCTTTCTTT
14 | TRBJ1-1 | TRBV7-2 | NA | NA | CASSLNPGNTEAFF | TGTGCCAGCAGCCTTAATCCAGGGAACACTGAAGCTTTCTTT
14 | TRBJ1-2 | TRBV6-6 | NA | NA | CASSYGGGDYGYTF | TGTGCCAGCAGTTATGGTGGGGGCGACTATGGCTACACCTTC
17 | TRBJ1-2 | TRBV19 | TRBD1 | NA | CASSIQGGEYGNYGYTF | TGTGCCAGTAGTATTCAAGGGGGCGAGTACGGAAACTATGGCTACACCTTC
16 | TRBJ2-2 | TRBV9 | TRBD2 | NA | CASSVGPSGNTGELFF | TGTGCCAGCAGCGTAGGGCCTAGCGGAAACACCGGGGAGCTGTTTTTT
13 | TRBJ2-3 | TRBV7-8 | NA | NA | CASSLGGDHTQYF | TGTGCCAGCAGCTTAGGGGGGGATCATACGCAGTATTTT
17 | TRBJ2-5 | TRBV7-9 | TRBD2 | NA | CASSRPPSGGSEETQYF | TGTGCCAGCAGCCGACCCCCTAGCGGGGGGTCCGAAGAGACCCAGTACTTC
13 | TRBJ2-3 | TRBV10-2 | NA | NA | CASSLQDTDTQYF | TGCGCCAGCAGTCTACAGGACACAGATACGCAGTATTTT
15 | TRBJ1-4 | TRBV11-2 | TRBD1 | NA | CASSSVEGAREKLFF | TGTGCCAGCAGCTCGGTAGAGGGGGCGCGTGAAAAACTGTTTTTT
15 | TRBJ1-5 | TRBV19 | TRBD1 | NA | CASIDRGQGNQPQHF | TGTGCCAGTATCGACAGGGGGCAAGGCAATCAGCCCCAGCATTTT
14 | TRBJ1-2 | TRBV5-1 | NA | few | CASSFGESNYGYTF | TGCGCCAGCAGCTTCGGGGAGTCTAACTATGGCTACACCTTC
13 | TRBJ2-6 | TRBV10-3 | NA | NA | CATGLPGANVLTF | TGTGCCACAGGGCTGCCTGGGGCCAACGTCCTGACTTTC